This T cell receptor beta chain came from a study of blood T cell repertoires in COVID-19. The CDR3 contains 15 residues. Between the trimmed V and J ends, which lost 4 bases and 0 bases, there was a span of 12 bases. Germline lookup yields CDR1 LNHDA and CDR2 SQIVND (reference sequence). Assay used: immunoSEQ multiplex PCR; TCRdb lists only in-frame clones, some missing. The sample contains over 200,000 clones, approximately 88% of which appear only once. Sequencing was carried out using PBMCs or T cells enriched from blood (not recorded which). V is TRBV19 and J is TRBJ1-2, with D maybe TRBD1 (6 bases). The receptor was isolated from a woman aged 25 to 39 who had been exposed to COVID-19. The CDR3 region is CASSTSGQTNYGYTF. CDR3 sequence (DNA): TGTGCCAGTAGTACCTCCGGACAGACTAACTATGGCTACACCTTC.